The sequence of this T cell receptor (beta chain) was determined in a study of shared clonotypes between healthy human individuals. For the study at large: Participating donors consisted of a couple of women and a few men aged 18 to 49.

Terminally differentiated effector memory CD45RA+ cells were excluded from the naive CD8 cells, which were CD45RO-negative and positively selected for CCR7. V was shortened by 0 bases and J by 0 bases, with 18 bases between the two germline ends. The CDR3 has 19 residues. CDR1 is SGDLS and CDR2 is YYNGEE in the germline V gene. Sequencing was performed with immunoSEQ multiplex PCR; in TCRdb, only in-frame clones are kept and a portion is missing. The sample lists some 1,900,000 clones; approximately 94% were seen once. This chain joins TRBV9 and TRBJ2-2; D gene unclear. Sequenced sample: naive CD8+ T cells sorted from blood. The sequence was obtained from a man between 18 and 35 years old in good health. CDR3 sequence: CASSVVPQWAESNTGELFF. The CDR3 DNA reads TGTGCCAGCAGCGTAGTTCCTCAGTGGGCGGAATCGAACACCGGGGAGCTGTTTTTT.